The T cell receptor beta chain described here comes from a study of T cell responses to AZD1222 COVID-19 vaccine. This clone came up a few times. Its antigen is unidentified. Deletions cut 2 bases from V and 4 bases from J, with 5 bases between. The germline CDR1 and CDR2 sequences are MDHEN and SYDVKM. The CDR3 length is 12 residues. Study results and limitations: Possibly, clonal diversity was underestimated; donors were largely white British and included more females.

Using immunoSEQ multiplex PCR, the repertoire was profiled, and TCRdb retains in-frame clones only, with some absent. The data hold about 150,000 clones, with 80% to 90% observed a single time. The chain uses TRBV28 and TRBJ1-2; D call uncertain. The clonotype comes from an adult in good health. The sample here was peripheral blood, taken on day 0 of AZD1222 vaccination. The CDR3 here is CASSLRLYGYTF. The CDR3 coding sequence is TGTGCCAGCAGTTTACGGCTCTATGGCTACACCTTC.